Shown below are 25 T cell receptor beta chains from a single sample sequenced in a study of blood T cell repertoires in COVID-19 (dated by TCRdb to 2019 to 2021). Libraries were built with the immunoSEQ multiplex PCR assay. TCRdb took this table from immuneACCESS and kept in-frame rearrangements with V and J called. Such tables lack part of the clones; where checked against another copy, unresolved V genes explain under half of the gap, and the rest is unexplained. For this sample there are about 220,000 clones; roughly 80% appear just once. The ten largest clones take up about 20% of the sample. The sequencing input was peripheral blood. Receptors originate from a man in his thirties or forties with active or convalescent COVID-19.

The chain employs TRBV25-1 and TRBJ2-3; 8 bases map to TRBD1. Germline values: CDR1 MGHDK, CDR2 SYGVNS. There are 15 residues in the CDR3. Trimming at V came to 6 bases and at J to 1 base, leaving 6 bases not matched to a gene. The CDR3 loop reads CASSSGGLGTDTQYF. As DNA, the CDR3 is TGTGCCAGCAGCTCAGGGGGCCTGGGCACAGATACGCAGTATTTT.

V is TRBV5-1 and J is TRBJ1-3; weak D call: TRBD1 (6 bases). The CDR3 spans 14 residues. Deletions cut 5 bases from V and 3 bases from J, with 12 bases between. Germline loops: CDR1 SGHRS, CDR2 YFSETQ. The CDR3 spells CASSAQGFGNTIYF. DNA of the CDR3: TGCGCCAGCAGTGCCCAGGGGTTTGGAAACACCATATATTTT.

The chain has TRBV5-5 and TRBJ1-3, with 7 positions matching TRBD1. Losses at the gene ends were 2 bases for V and 7 bases for J; bases not matched to a gene: 12. Germline V gives CDR1 SGHKS, CDR2 YYEKEE (reference sequence). This CDR3 comprises 16 residues. In DNA, the CDR3 is TGTGCCAGCAGCTTTGGGGGACAGTCAATTTGGAACACCATATATTTT. It translates to CASSFGGQSIWNTIYF.

This chain uses TRBV18 with TRBJ1-2; D not resolved. The CDR3 is 12 residues long. Germline CDR1 is KGHSH and CDR2 is LQKENI. V lost 6 bases to trimming and J lost 4 bases, with 9 bases between them. CDR3 region: CASSNNLYGYTF. CDR3 coding DNA: TGTGCCAGCTCCAACAACCTCTATGGCTACACCTTC.

This CDR3 is CATSDVLAGQYNEQFF. CDR3 bases: TGTGCCACCAGTGATGTCCTAGCGGGACAATACAATGAGCAGTTCTTC. The chain carries TRBV24-1 and TRBJ2-1; the match to TRBD2 covers 9 bases. The V segment lost 3 bases and the J segment 4 bases; nucleotides outside the gene matches: 6. The CDR3 covers 16 residues. The germline gives CDR1 KGHDR, CDR2 SFDVKD.

CDR3 in amino acids: CASSEGQRNEQFF. The CDR3 DNA sequence: TGTGCCAGCAGCGAAGGTCAGCGCAATGAGCAGTTCTTC. The chain uses TRBV7-2 and TRBJ2-1; no clear D gene. This CDR3 contains 13 residues. The V end was cut by 5 bases, the J end by 6 bases, with 11 bases between. Germline CDR1 SGHTA, CDR2 FQGNSA. The whole variable domain, remainder taken from reference TRBV7-2 and TRBJ2-1, is GAGVSQSPSNKVTEKGKDVELRCDPISGHTALYWYRQSLGQGLEFLIYFQGNSAPDKSGLPSDRFSAERTGGSVSTLTIQRTQQEDSAVYLCASSEGQRNEQFFGPGTRLTVL.

This clone was counted between two and nine times. This chain links TRBV7-2 with TRBJ2-7; D is uncertain. The CDR3 runs 13 residues. Per the germline V gene, CDR1 is SGHTA and CDR2 is FQGNSA. Trimming shortened V by 3 bases and J by 2 bases, and 8 bases separated the two germline ends. DNA for the CDR3: TGTGCCAGCAGCTTCCAATTTCCCTACGAGCAGTACTTC. The encoded protein is CASSFQFPYEQYF.

V is TRBV13 and J is TRBJ2-7, with 8 positions matching TRBD2. The CDR3 consists of 16 residues. J was trimmed by 0 bases and V by 5 bases; bases with no gene match: 9. CDR1 and CDR2 from the germline V gene are PRHDT and FYEKMQ (reference sequence). CDR3 sequence reads: CASSLGAGGSSYEQYF. The CDR3 nucleotides read TGTGCCAGCAGCCTGGGCGCGGGGGGCAGCTCCTACGAGCAGTACTTC.

This chain joins TRBV5-1 and TRBJ2-1, with TRBD2 identical over 8 bases. This CDR3 contains 15 residues. Trimming removed 6 bases from V and 9 bases from J; junction bases left unmatched: 14. Germline V gives CDR1 SGHRS, CDR2 YFSETQ. CDR3 region: CASTLQRGSPVEQFF. The CDR3, as DNA: TGCGCCAGCACTCTCCAGCGGGGGAGTCCTGTTGAGCAGTTCTTC.

There are a few counts of this clone. This chain joins TRBV5-4 and TRBJ2-3; tentative D call: TRBD2 (6 bases). V was shortened by 9 bases and J by 5 bases, with 19 bases between the two germline ends. Germline V gene sequence: CDR1 SGHNT, CDR2 YYREEE (reference sequence). The CDR3 runs to 14 residues. The CDR3 sequence: CATGSGTRVDTQYF. CDR3 nucleotide sequence: TGTGCCACCGGCTCCGGGACTCGGGTAGATACGCAGTATTTT.

The chain has TRBV25-1 and TRBJ2-2; possible D gene TRBD2, 7 bases. The ends were cut back, 3 bases at V and 5 bases at J, with 19 bases in the middle. In germline, CDR1 is MGHDK, CDR2 SYGVNS. The CDR3 is 17 residues long. The CDR3 here is CASSDLSRGGATGELFF. The CDR3 region has the DNA TGTGCCAGCAGTGATCTTTCTAGGGGGGGAGCGACCGGGGAGCTGTTTTTT.

J is TRBJ2-5 and V is TRBV25-1, with D perhaps matching TRBD2 (7 bases). With 5 bases removed from V and 5 bases from J, the gap between germline ends came to 15 bases. CDR1 and CDR2 (germline): MGHDK, SYGVNS. CDR3 length equals 14 residues. The CDR3 sequence is CASSLGGPSETQYF. For the CDR3, the DNA is TGTGCCAGCAGTCTCGGGGGGCCGTCGGAGACCCAGTACTTC.

The chain carries TRBV6-5 and TRBJ2-3; no firm D call. CDR3 length: 14 residues. Germline assignment: CDR1 MNHEY and CDR2 SVGAGI. V gave up 8 bases and J gave up 4 bases, with 16 bases separating them. The DNA of the CDR3 is TGTGCCAGCGGGCGCGCCGCCGTTGCAGATACGCAGTATTTT. It yields the protein CASGRAAVADTQYF.

This chain joins TRBV19 and TRBJ2-3; 9 bases are shared with TRBD2. V shed 5 bases, J shed 6 bases, and the junction held 3 bases outside the gene matches. Germline CDR1 is LNHDA and CDR2 is SQIVND (reference sequence). The CDR3 consists of 13 residues. This CDR3 is CASSAGLADTQYF. The DNA of the CDR3 is TGTGCCAGTAGTGCCGGACTAGCGGATACGCAGTATTTT.

The chain joins TRBV7-2 to TRBJ2-5, with TRBD2 matching over 8 bases. CDR1 SGHTA and CDR2 FQGNSA come from the germline V gene. The CDR3 has 15 residues. J was trimmed by 0 bases and V by 1 base; bases with no gene match: 1. CDR3 protein: CASSLDGRDQETQYF. The CDR3 DNA follows: TGTGCCAGCAGCTTAGACGGGAGGGACCAAGAGACCCAGTACTTC.

This chain connects TRBV7-9 to TRBJ2-7; a possible D gene is TRBD2 (6 bases). The CDR3 contains 14 residues. V lost 5 bases, J lost 4 bases, and 15 bases lay in between. Germline V gene sequence: CDR1 SEHNR, CDR2 FQNEAQ (reference sequence). The CDR3 region is CASSQAWDSYEQYF. In DNA, the CDR3 is TGTGCCAGCAGCCAAGCCTGGGACTCATACGAGCAGTACTTC.

V is TRBV5-6 and J is TRBJ2-5; 8 bases line up with TRBD2. Losses at the gene ends were 1 base for V and 4 bases for J; bases not matched to a gene: 6. The CDR3 runs 15 residues. CDR1 is SGHDT and CDR2 is YYEEEE in the germline V gene. The CDR3 is CASSLYTGGRETQYF. DNA for the CDR3: TGTGCCAGCAGCTTGTATACGGGGGGGCGAGAGACCCAGTACTTC.

The chain employs TRBV29-1 and TRBJ2-1, with TRBD2 as a possible D gene (5 bases). The CDR3 sequence is 16 residues long. The germline V gene encodes CDR1 SQVTM and CDR2 ANQGSEA. The DNA for the CDR3 is TGCAACCAACTAAAGCCCGGGAACGGGATCTACAATGAGCAGTTCTTC. Amino acid sequence: CNQLKPGNGIYNEQFF.

The rearrangement links TRBV15 to TRBJ1-3; 10 bases align to TRBD1. CDR3 size: 17 residues. Germline V lookup: CDR1 LNHNV, CDR2 YYDKDF (reference sequence). V shed 1 base and J 4 bases; nucleotides not matched to a gene: 7. The CDR3 DNA follows: TGTGCCACCAGCAGAGCCCGACAGGGGGCGAGGGGAAACACCATATATTTT. Translated: CATSRARQGARGNTIYF.

The rearrangement links TRBV19 to TRBJ1-5; maybe TRBD1 (6 bases). The V gene's germline CDR1 is LNHDA and CDR2 SQIVND (reference sequence). The CDR3 is 17 residues long. Trimming took 5 bases from V and 4 from J, leaving 21 bases between them. CDR3 amino acids: CASSSPRQVVGNQPQHF. The CDR3 region has the DNA TGTGCCAGTAGTTCTCCGAGACAGGTAGTTGGTAATCAGCCCCAGCATTTT.

This clone was detected once. The rearrangement joins TRBV27 to TRBJ2-1, with TRBD2 matching over 10 bases. This CDR3 is 15 amino acids long. Germline trimming cut 6 bases from V and 7 bases from J; bases unmatched to any gene: 9. Germline V CDR1 and CDR2: MNHEY, SMNVEV (reference sequence). The CDR3 region is CASRQAGGPQNEQFF. In nucleotides, the CDR3 is TGTGCCAGCAGACAAGCGGGGGGGCCGCAAAATGAGCAGTTCTTC.

J is TRBJ2-5 and V is TRBV2; D not resolved. This CDR3 is 11 amino acids long. The germline gives CDR1 SNHLY, CDR2 FYNNEI. The ends were cut back, 10 bases at V and 5 bases at J, with 11 bases in the middle. The CDR3 loop reads CATAVAETQYF. The CDR3 DNA is TGTGCCACCGCGGTGGCTGAGACCCAGTACTTC. Full variable domain (outside the CDR3, taken from reference TRBV2 and TRBJ2-5): EPEVTQTPSHQVTQMGQEVILRCVPISNHLYFYWYRQILGQKVEFLVSFYNNEISEKSEIFDDQFSVERPDGSNFTLKIRSTKLEDSAMYFCATAVAETQYFGPGTRLLVL.

V is TRBV24-1 and J is TRBJ2-1, with 13 nucleotides matching TRBD2. Germline values: CDR1 KGHDR, CDR2 SFDVKD. After removal of 3 bases from V and 9 bases from J, the junction contained 7 bases not matched to a gene. There are 16 residues in the CDR3. In DNA, the CDR3 is TGTGCCACCAGTGATCCGGGACTAGCGGGACATACTGAGCAGTTCTTC. Protein sequence: CATSDPGLAGHTEQFF.

The chain links TRBV24-1 to TRBJ2-7; TRBD2 agrees at 8 bases. Trimming at V came to 3 bases and at J to 2 bases, leaving 11 bases not matched to a gene. The germline CDR1 and CDR2 sequences are KGHDR and SFDVKD. The CDR3 sequence is 17 residues long. The CDR3 spells CATSDVPTSGHTYEQYF. CDR3 DNA sequence: TGTGCCACCAGTGATGTCCCCACTAGCGGACATACCTACGAGCAGTACTTC.

The chain has TRBV5-6 and TRBJ1-2; no clear D gene. The length of the CDR3 is 12 residues. V lost 1 base and J lost 4, with 5 bases in between. The germline CDR1 and CDR2 sequences are SGHDT and YYEEEE. As DNA, the CDR3 is TGTGCCAGCAGCTTGCGGAGCTATGGCTACACCTTC. Protein sequence: CASSLRSYGYTF.